This entry lists 7 T cell receptor beta chains sequenced from one sample in a study of blood T cell repertoires in COVID-19. The method was immunoSEQ multiplex PCR; TCRdb's version includes in-frame clones alone and lacks a portion of them. The sample lists some 140,000 clones; 83% were seen once. The sample consisted of peripheral blood. The receptors were gathered from a woman aged 55-69 years with COVID-19, enrolled during active disease.

The chain couples TRBV5-5 to TRBJ1-2, with D unclear. The V gene's germline CDR1 is SGHKS and CDR2 YYEKEE (reference sequence). V was shortened by 1 base and J by 4 bases, with 17 bases between the two germline ends. The CDR3 runs 16 residues. The CDR3 here is CASSLTRTQNSYGYTF. In DNA form, the CDR3 reads TGTGCCAGCAGCTTGACGAGAACTCAAAACTCCTATGGCTACACCTTC.

This chain links TRBV29-1 with TRBJ1-1; 8 nucleotides agree with TRBD1. Per germline, CDR1 SQVTM and CDR2 ANQGSEA. This CDR3 comprises 18 residues. With V trimmed by 0 bases and J by 0 bases, 12 bases remained unmatched. This CDR3 reads CSVEDEGQAFFMNTEAFF. CDR3 nucleotide sequence: TGCAGCGTTGAAGATGAGGGACAGGCGTTTTTCATGAACACTGAAGCTTTCTTT. The full variable domain, in which reference TRBV29-1 and TRBJ1-1 provide the parts outside the CDR3, is SAVISQKPSRDICQRGTSLTIQCQVDSQVTMMFWYRQQPGQSLTLIATANQGSEATYESGFVIDKFPISRPNLTFSTLTVSNMSPEDSSIYLCSVEDEGQAFFMNTEAFFGQGTRLTVV.

V gene TRBV6-2 or TRBV6-3 combines with J gene TRBJ2-5; 10 positions match TRBD2. The length of the CDR3 is 17 residues. V shed 2 bases, J shed 5 bases, and the junction held 11 bases outside the gene matches. The germline CDR1 and CDR2 sequences are MNHEY and SVGEGT. In nucleotides, the CDR3 is TGTGCCAGCAGTTACATGGTAGCGGGAGGCTCAGAGGAGACCCAGTACTTC. Its protein is CASSYMVAGGSEETQYF.

The rearrangement uses TRBV2 and TRBJ2-7, with D maybe TRBD1 (5 bases). Per germline, CDR1 SNHLY and CDR2 FYNNEI. The CDR3 has 12 residues. Trimming left V 7 bases short and J 2 bases short, with 9 bases between. The CDR3 nucleotides are TGTGCCAGCACGGCAGGGACCTACGAGCAGTACTTC. This gives the protein CASTAGTYEQYF.

The chain uses TRBV3-1 (or the pseudogene TRBV3-2) and TRBJ2-1; D is perhaps TRBD1 (5 bases). The CDR3 contains 12 residues. V was cut by 1 base and J by 8 bases, with 6 bases left in between. The V gene's germline CDR1 is LGHDT and CDR2 YNNKEL (reference sequence). In DNA, the CDR3 is TGTGCCAGCAGCCAAGCAGGGTATGAGCAGTTCTTC. Protein product: CASSQAGYEQFF.

The rearrangement links TRBV5-4 to TRBJ1-3; possible D gene TRBD1, 6 bases. V shed 8 bases and J shed 2 bases, with 11 bases lying between them. In germline, CDR1 is SGHNT, CDR2 YYREEE (reference sequence). The CDR3 spans 13 residues. The CDR3 DNA reads TGTGCCAGTCCACAGGGACCTGGAAACACCATATATTTT. It codes for CASPQGPGNTIYF.

This clone appeared a few times. V usage is TRBV5-1 and J usage is TRBJ2-3, with TRBD1 matching 7 bases. The CDR3 runs 15 residues. Germline V gives CDR1 SGHRS, CDR2 YFSETQ. Losses at the gene ends were 4 bases for V and 3 bases for J; bases not matched to a gene: 8. The CDR3 coding sequence is TGCGCCAGCAGCCTGACAGGGAGAGGGACAGATACGCAGTATTTT. This codes for CASSLTGRGTDTQYF.